A selection of T cell receptor beta chains follows, all from one sample in a study of CD8+ T cells in alopecia areata. Assay used: immunoSEQ multiplex PCR; TCRdb lists only in-frame clones, some missing. Found here are about 190,000 clones, 60% of them singletons; the top ten hold 1%. The specimen comprised CD4+ T cells sorted from blood, sampled at week 24, from a patient treated with tofacitinib. These receptors originate from a human donor with alopecia areata. Each CDR3 is given with its conserved first and last residue. D genes are given only for firm matches. Some rows have no size entry. The others give once, few or many, or a class for an expanded clone.

V	J	D	size	CDR3	DNA
TRBV29-1	TRBJ1-1	-	-	CSSRVGSSLNTEAFF	TGCAGCTCCCGGGTAGGAAGCAGCCTGAACACTGAAGCTTTCTTT
TRBV4-2	TRBJ2-5	TRBD2	-	CASSQGTSGGEQETQYF	TGTGCCAGCAGCCAAGGAACTAGCGGGGGAGAACAAGAGACCCAGTACTTC
TRBV29-1	TRBJ2-1	-	-	CSVTRDSTYEQFF	TGCAGCGTCACTAGGGACTCAACATATGAGCAGTTCTTC
TRBV2	TRBJ1-2	-	-	CASSLEVTPGNNGYTF	TGTGCCAGCAGCCTAGAGGTGACCCCAGGGAACAATGGCTACACCTTC
TRBV29-1	TRBJ1-1	TRBD1	-	CSVGTGVGTEAFF	TGCAGCGTTGGGACAGGGGTGGGAACTGAAGCTTTCTTT
TRBV30	TRBJ1-5	-	-	CAGQTGGNQPQHF	TGTGCCGGGCAGACGGGGGGCAATCAGCCCCAGCATTTT
TRBV6-5	TRBJ1-2	-	-	CASSLLANYGYTF	TGTGCCAGCAGCTTACTCGCTAACTATGGCTACACCTTC
TRBV25-1	TRBJ2-1	TRBD1	-	CASSSGQGSEQFF	TGTGCCAGCAGTTCGGGACAGGGGAGTGAGCAGTTCTTC
TRBV6-1	TRBJ1-2	-	-	CASIEGVIGGYTF	TGTGCCAGCATTGAGGGTGTGATTGGTGGCTACACCTTC
TRBV12-5	TRBJ1-5	TRBD1	-	CASGLVLGQFNQPQHF	TGTGCTAGTGGTTTGGTACTGGGACAGTTCAATCAGCCCCAGCATTTT
TRBV7-2	TRBJ2-7	-	-	CASSLMIVAYEQYF	TGTGCCAGCAGCTTAATGATCGTAGCGTACGAGCAGTACTTC
TRBV4-3	TRBJ2-1	-	-	CASSQDREGWNNEQFF	TGCGCCAGCAGCCAAGATCGTGAGGGTTGGAACAATGAGCAGTTCTTC
TRBV2	TRBJ2-7	-	-	CASSRQYEQYF	TGTGCCAGCTCTAGACAATACGAGCAGTACTTC
TRBV6-5	TRBJ2-7	TRBD1	-	CASSLTGYSEQYF	TGTGCCAGCAGTCTGACAGGGTATAGCGAGCAGTACTTC
TRBV14	TRBJ2-3	-	-	CASSQEHIRVTDTQYF	TGTGCCAGCAGCCAAGAGCATATTCGCGTCACAGATACGCAGTATTTT
TRBV25-1	TRBJ1-4	-	-	CASRRAANEKLFF	TGTGCCAGCAGGAGGGCCGCTAATGAAAAACTGTTTTTT
TRBV5-1	TRBJ2-5	-	many	CASSFGGAHQETQYF	TGCGCCAGCAGCTTTGGGGGGGCCCACCAAGAGACCCAGTACTTC
TRBV29-1	TRBJ1-2	-	-	CSVEDQGFGYTF	TGCAGCGTTGAAGATCAAGGTTTCGGCTACACCTTC
TRBV27	TRBJ1-1	TRBD1	once	CASTTRTGVTEAFF	TGTGCCAGCACCACTCGGACAGGGGTCACTGAAGCTTTCTTT
TRBV29-1	TRBJ2-1	-	few	CSVDRTYNEQFF	TGCAGCGTTGACAGGACCTACAATGAGCAGTTCTTC
TRBV5-1	TRBJ1-6	-	-	CASSFDDGGGSPLHF	TGCGCCAGCAGCTTCGATGACGGGGGTGGATCACCCCTCCACTTT
TRBV28	TRBJ1-4	-	-	CASSLSVGKLFF	TGTGCCAGCAGTTTGTCGGTAGGAAAACTGTTTTTT
TRBV30	TRBJ1-6	-	few	CAWSVGTPNSPLHF	TGTGCCTGGAGTGTCGGGACGCCCAATTCACCCCTCCACTTT
TRBV2	TRBJ2-5	-	few	CASREQGTSGETQYF	TGTGCCAGCAGAGAACAGGGGACTTCGGGAGAGACCCAGTACTTC
TRBV29-1	TRBJ2-4	TRBD1	-	CSVVIGGASKNIQYF	TGCAGCGTTGTTATAGGGGGCGCGTCCAAAAACATTCAGTACTTC
TRBV7-2	TRBJ2-4	-	-	CASSSPSGGLAKNIQYF	TGTGCCAGCAGCTCCCCTTCTGGGGGTTTAGCCAAAAACATTCAGTACTTC
TRBV11-1	TRBJ1-1	-	-	CASSPGQLKNTEAFF	TGTGCCAGCAGCCCAGGACAGTTGAAGAACACTGAAGCTTTCTTT
TRBV2	TRBJ2-3	-	-	CASSERTANSQYF	TGTGCCAGCAGTGAACGGACGGCTAATTCGCAGTATTTT
TRBV30	TRBJ2-1	-	few	CAWEQGRPSYNEQFF	TGTGCCTGGGAACAGGGGAGGCCATCCTACAATGAGCAGTTCTTC
TRBV30	TRBJ2-4	-	-	CAWSVVGAKNIQYF	TGTGCCTGGAGTGTGGTAGGAGCCAAAAACATTCAGTACTTC
TRBV30	TRBJ1-6	-	-	CAWSPGLNNSPLHF	TGTGCCTGGAGTCCGGGACTGAATAATTCACCCCTCCACTTT
TRBV5-1	TRBJ1-2	-	-	CASSSEYYGYTF	TGCGCCAGCAGTTCAGAGTACTATGGCTACACCTTC
TRBV15	TRBJ1-2	TRBD1	few	CATSRGRGLNYGYTF	TGTGCCACCAGCAGAGGAAGGGGGCTGAACTATGGCTACACCTTC
TRBV4-3	TRBJ1-2	-	once	CASSQDVTGANYGYTF	TGCGCCAGCAGCCAAGATGTGACAGGAGCTAACTATGGCTACACCTTC
TRBV2	TRBJ1-4	-	many	CASRGAGGEKLFF	TGTGCCAGCAGGGGGGCTGGAGGTGAAAAACTGTTTTTT
TRBV5-4	TRBJ1-6	-	-	CASSGRNNSPLHF	TGTGCCAGCAGCGGGAGGAACAATTCACCCCTCCACTTT
TRBV25-1	TRBJ1-6	-	-	CASSEQGRPNSPLHF	TGTGCCAGCAGTGAACAGGGCCGACCTAATTCACCCCTCCACTTT
TRBV13	TRBJ1-1	-	-	CASSLAAGTEAFF	TGTGCCAGCAGCTTAGCTGCGGGCACTGAAGCTTTCTTT
TRBV14	TRBJ1-1	-	few	CASSLYGVGNTEAFF	TGTGCCAGCAGCCTATACGGGGTCGGGAACACTGAAGCTTTCTTT
TRBV2	TRBJ2-7	-	-	CASSVSGLVEQYF	TGTGCCAGCAGTGTATCGGGTCTAGTCGAGCAGTACTTC
TRBV25-1	TRBJ2-7	-	-	CASSEFLEQYF	TGTGCCAGCAGTGAATTCTTAGAGCAGTACTTC
TRBV2	TRBJ1-1	-	-	CASLWGGTEAFF	TGTGCCAGCCTATGGGGGGGCACTGAAGCTTTCTTT
TRBV2	TRBJ2-3	TRBD1	-	CASSGTGMDTDTQYF	TGTGCCAGCAGTGGGACAGGGATGGACACAGATACGCAGTATTTT
TRBV5-1	TRBJ1-5	-	-	CASSSGENQPQHF	TGCGCCAGCAGCTCGGGGGAGAATCAGCCCCAGCATTTT
TRBV27	TRBJ1-1	TRBD1	-	CASRAATGGHTEAFF	TGTGCCAGCAGAGCCGCGACAGGGGGTCACACTGAAGCTTTCTTT
TRBV11-2	TRBJ1-1	-	few	CASSPGHANTEAFF	TGTGCCAGCAGCCCGGGACACGCGAACACTGAAGCTTTCTTT
TRBV10-2	TRBJ2-5	-	-	CASSDLKETQYF	TGCGCCAGCAGTGATCTTAAAGAGACCCAGTACTTC
TRBV18	TRBJ2-5	-	-	CASSPGETQYF	TGTGCCAGCTCACCGGGAGAGACCCAGTACTTC
TRBV29-1	TRBJ1-2	-	-	CSVGRQDTNYGYTF	TGCAGCGTTGGACGGCAGGACACTAACTATGGCTACACCTTC
TRBV30	TRBJ2-2	-	-	CAWSVQVNTGELFF	TGTGCCTGGAGTGTACAAGTTAACACCGGGGAGCTGTTTTTT
TRBV10-3	TRBJ2-3	-	few	CAISELLGGGDTQYF	TGTGCCATCAGTGAGTTGCTGGGAGGGGGAGATACGCAGTATTTT
TRBV27	TRBJ2-2	-	-	CASSKSFGELFF	TGTGCCAGCAGCAAGAGTTTCGGGGAGCTGTTTTTT
TRBV29-1	TRBJ2-3	TRBD1	-	CSVDGQGPLTDTQYF	TGCAGCGTTGATGGACAGGGCCCTCTCACAGATACGCAGTATTTT